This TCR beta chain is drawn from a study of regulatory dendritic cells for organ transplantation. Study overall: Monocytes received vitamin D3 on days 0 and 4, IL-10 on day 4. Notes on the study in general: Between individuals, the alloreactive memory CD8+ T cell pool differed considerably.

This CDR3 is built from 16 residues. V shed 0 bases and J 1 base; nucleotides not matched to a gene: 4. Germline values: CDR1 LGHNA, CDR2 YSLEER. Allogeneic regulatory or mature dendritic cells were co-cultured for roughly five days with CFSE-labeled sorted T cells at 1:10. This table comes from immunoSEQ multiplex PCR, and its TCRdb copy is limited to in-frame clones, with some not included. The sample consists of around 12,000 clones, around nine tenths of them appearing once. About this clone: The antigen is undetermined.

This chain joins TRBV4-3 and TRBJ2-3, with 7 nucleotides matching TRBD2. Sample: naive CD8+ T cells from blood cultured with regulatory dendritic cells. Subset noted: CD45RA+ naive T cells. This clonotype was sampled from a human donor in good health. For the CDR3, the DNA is TGCGCCAGCAGCCAAGATTACGCGGGGGGCACAGATACGCAGTATTTT. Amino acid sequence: CASSQDYAGGTDTQYF.